These 21 T cell receptor beta chains were all obtained from the same sample, sequenced in a study of radiation and T cells in renal cell carcinoma. Using immunoSEQ multiplex PCR, the repertoire was profiled, and TCRdb retains in-frame clones only, with some absent. The table includes around 100,000 clones, about 79% detected once. As for time point: blood 4 weeks post-SBRT, at nephrectomy. Treatment of the sample: 15 Gy SBRT to primary tumor, nephrectomy 4 weeks later. This sample comprised blood, obtained from a patient whose treatment included radiotherapy and nephrectomy. These receptors were collected from a man aged 60 to 69 with renal cell carcinoma.

This chain joins TRBV30 and TRBJ2-3; unclear D gene. The CDR3 is made up of 14 amino acids. The germline gives CDR1 GTSNPN, CDR2 SVGIG (reference sequence). The V end was cut by 3 bases, the J end by 4 bases, with 14 bases between. CDR3 bases: TGTGCCTGGAGCCCCGGCGCGGCCCCAGATACGCAGTATTTT. This sequence encodes CAWSPGAAPDTQYF.

The chain recombines TRBV15 with TRBJ1-3; D gene uncertain. Trimming cost V 5 bases and J 0 bases, with 11 bases left between them. There are 15 residues in the CDR3. CDR1 is LNHNV, CDR2 YYDKDF, per germline (reference sequence). As DNA, the CDR3 is TGTGCCACCAGCTTCGGCAGGTCCTCTGGAAACACCATATATTTT. Protein: CATSFGRSSGNTIYF.

This sequence joins TRBV6-5 and TRBJ2-3; 8 bases map to TRBD1. After removal of 4 bases from V and 0 bases from J, the junction contained 3 bases not matched to a gene. Germline V gives CDR1 MNHEY, CDR2 SVGAGI. The CDR3 runs to 15 residues. The DNA for the CDR3 is TGTGCCAGCAGTTTCGGGACAGGAAGCACAGATACGCAGTATTTT. Encoded protein: CASSFGTGSTDTQYF.

This clone was recorded only once. This chain links TRBV30 with TRBJ2-6; no definite D call. Looked up from germline, CDR1 is GTSNPN and CDR2 is SVGIG (reference sequence). The V end lost 0 bases, the J end lost 1 base, and 7 bases lay between the germline ends. The CDR3 has 15 residues. CDR3 nucleotide sequence: TGTGCCTGGAGTGTTGGTAGATCTGGGGCCAACGTCCTGACTTTC. This codes for CAWSVGRSGANVLTF.

The chain carries TRBV6-6 and TRBJ1-2; D unclear. Germline V gene sequence: CDR1 MNHNY, CDR2 SVGAGI (reference sequence). The CDR3 has 11 residues. V was cut by 8 bases and J by 2 bases, with 6 bases left in between. CDR3 coding DNA: TGTGCCAGCCAGTACAACTATGGCTACACCTTC. Residues: CASQYNYGYTF.

CDR3: CASSPHSSGSYEQYF. CDR3 coding DNA: TGTGCCAGCAGCCCCCACTCTAGCGGGAGCTACGAGCAGTACTTC. This chain joins TRBV7-3 and TRBJ2-7, with TRBD2 matching 10 bases. The CDR3 totals 15 residues. Per the germline V gene, CDR1 is SGHTA and CDR2 is FQGTGA. Trimming cost V 5 bases and J 3 bases; bases outside gene matches: 7.

V and J are TRBV28 and TRBJ2-3, with 10 bases that match TRBD1. V gave up 6 bases and J gave up 5 bases; unmatched junction bases: 2. CDR1 MDHEN and CDR2 SYDVKM come from the germline V gene. The CDR3 has 13 residues. Here the CDR3 DNA reads TGTGCCAGCAGGCGGACAGGGGGAGATACGCAGTATTTT. Translated: CASRRTGGDTQYF.

The chain recombines TRBV5-1 with TRBJ2-3; D gene unclear. V lost 0 bases and J lost 2, with 7 bases in between. CDR1 and CDR2 (germline): SGHRS, YFSETQ. The CDR3 is 14 residues long. CDR3 DNA sequence: TGCGCCAGCAGCTTGGAGGCCAACACAGATACGCAGTATTTT. This encodes CASSLEANTDTQYF.

The chain joins TRBV10-3 to TRBJ2-5; D is tentatively TRBD1 or TRBD2 (6 bases each). CDR1 is ENHRY and CDR2 is SYGVKD in the germline V gene. CDR3 length: 15 residues. V lost 3 bases and J lost 3, with 14 bases in between. CDR3 DNA: TGTGCCATCAGTGAAGGGGGGAGGCCTAAAGAGACCCAGTACTTC. This codes for CAISEGGRPKETQYF.

The chain has TRBV2 and TRBJ1-1, with no clear D. The CDR3 has 12 residues. V was cut by 7 bases and J by 6 bases, with 12 bases left in between. The germline CDR1 and CDR2 sequences are SNHLY and FYNNEI. CDR3: CASKRVRSEAFF. Written as DNA, the CDR3 is TGTGCCAGCAAAAGGGTTCGGTCTGAAGCTTTCTTT.

The chain combines TRBV6-6 with TRBJ2-5; no clear D gene. CDR3 length: 12 amino acids. V lost 2 bases and J 11 bases, leaving 12 bases between the germline ends. The germline CDR1 and CDR2 sequences are MNHNY and SVGAGI (reference sequence). The DNA for the CDR3 is TGTGCCAGCAGTTACGTATCGGACCAGCAGTACTTC. Amino acids: CASSYVSDQQYF.

The chain couples TRBV27 to TRBJ2-7; TRBD2 agrees at 7 bases. The germline gives CDR1 MNHEY, CDR2 SMNVEV (reference sequence). V dropped 5 bases and J dropped 0; count of bases not matched to a gene: 7. CDR3 size: 15 residues. The CDR3 sequence is CASSPRLAASYEQYF. The CDR3 DNA sequence: TGTGCCAGCAGTCCCCGGCTAGCGGCCTCCTACGAGCAGTACTTC.

The rearrangement joins TRBV4-3 to TRBJ1-4; TRBD1 matches 9 bases. This CDR3 region has 16 residues. V lost 5 bases and J lost 0; bases outside the gene matches: 4. Germline lookup yields CDR1 LGHNA and CDR2 YSLEER. This CDR3 is CASSMGQGTTNEKLFF. The CDR3 nucleotides are TGCGCCAGCAGCATGGGACAGGGTACAACTAATGAAAAACTGTTTTTT.

The chain is built from TRBV5-1 and TRBJ1-1; D gene unclear. In germline, CDR1 is SGHRS, CDR2 YFSETQ. CDR3 size: 13 residues. Trimming left V 1 base short and J 5 bases short, with 9 bases between. The CDR3 is CASSLRVATEAFF. The CDR3 DNA reads TGCGCCAGCAGCTTGAGGGTTGCGACTGAAGCTTTCTTT.

The gene calls are TRBV29-1 and TRBJ1-1; 9 bases align to TRBD1. The germline V gene encodes CDR1 SQVTM and CDR2 ANQGSEA. The CDR3 is 16 residues long. The V gene end was trimmed by 6 bases and the J gene end by 5 bases; junction bases not matched to a gene: 16. CDR3 in amino acids: CSVSGTGQVYRTEAFF. The CDR3 DNA follows: TGCAGCGTGTCCGGGACAGGGCAGGTTTATCGTACTGAAGCTTTCTTT.

This clone was seen a single time. The chain carries TRBV5-1 and TRBJ2-5; TRBD2 matches at 9 bases. Near its end, the DNA agrees better with TRBJ2-7, so the J call may be wrong. This CDR3 is built from 16 residues. Germline CDR1 is SGHRS and CDR2 is YFSETQ. The CDR3 bases are TGCGCCAGCAGCTTAGACGCTAGCGGGATTTCCTACGAGCAGTACTTC. This sequence encodes CASSLDASGISYEQYF.

V gene TRBV7-2 combines with J gene TRBJ2-7; D is perhaps TRBD1 or TRBD2 (5 bases each). The ends were cut back, 7 bases at V and 1 base at J, with 14 bases in the middle. This CDR3 is 14 amino acids long. The germline gives CDR1 SGHTA, CDR2 FQGNSA. CDR3 sequence reads: CASTRERNSYEQYF. The CDR3 bases are TGTGCCAGCACCAGGGAGAGGAATTCCTACGAGCAGTACTTC. The complete variable domain, with remaining parts taken from reference TRBV7-2 and TRBJ2-7, reads GAGVSQSPSNKVTEKGKDVELRCDPISGHTALYWYRQSLGQGLEFLIYFQGNSAPDKSGLPSDRFSAERTGGSVSTLTIQRTQQEDSAVYLCASTRERNSYEQYFGPGTRLTVT.

J is TRBJ2-1 and V is TRBV5-1; D perhaps matches TRBD1 (6 bases). With 4 bases removed from V and 2 bases from J, the gap between germline ends came to 16 bases. Germline V CDR1 and CDR2: SGHRS, YFSETQ. The CDR3 is 16 amino acids. The CDR3 coding sequence is TGCGCCAGCAGCCCGCAGGGGTTGGGCGCCTACAATGAGCAGTTCTTC. Its protein is CASSPQGLGAYNEQFF. The variable domain in full, with the rest retrieved from reference TRBV5-1 and TRBJ2-1, is KAGVTQTPRYLIKTRGQQVTLSCSPISGHRSVSWYQQTPGQGLQFLFEYFSETQRNKGNFPGRFSGRQFSNSRSEMNVSTLELGDSALYLCASSPQGLGAYNEQFFGPGTRLTVL.

This clone was observed once. The gene calls are TRBV6-6 and TRBJ2-1; possible D gene TRBD2, 6 bases. The germline V gene encodes CDR1 MNHNY and CDR2 SVGAGI (reference sequence). The V gene lost 2 bases and the J gene lost 14 bases, with 13 bases spanning the gap. The CDR3 is made up of 12 amino acids. This chain's CDR3 is CASSYEMGGEFF. The CDR3 nucleotides are TGTGCCAGCAGTTACGAGATGGGCGGGGAGTTCTTC.

In DNA, the CDR3 is TGTGCCAGCAGTTCTTCACAGGGAAATCAGCCCCAGCATTTT. Its protein is CASSSSQGNQPQHF. The chain recombines TRBV27 with TRBJ1-5, with D perhaps TRBD1 (6 bases). V dropped 4 bases and J dropped 4 bases, with 11 bases sitting between them. Germline V gene lookup returns CDR1 MNHEY and CDR2 SMNVEV (reference sequence). The CDR3 is 14 amino acids.

The gene calls are TRBV18 and TRBJ2-2, with a possible D match to TRBD1 (6 bases). This CDR3 has 13 residues. Germline V gives CDR1 KGHSH, CDR2 LQKENI. Trimming cost V 3 bases and J 5 bases, with 7 bases left between them. The CDR3 nucleotides are TGTGCCAGCTCACCTCAGGGGACCGGGGAGCTGTTTTTT. Residues: CASSPQGTGELFF.